This T cell receptor (beta chain) was obtained from a study of vaccination and CD4 T cells after COVID-19. In the study overall: A median of about 100 days (range 35 to 161) separated diagnosis from post-COVID sampling. For post-vaccine samples, collection took place a median about 70 days after dose two, ranging from 14 to 241. No peptide, an HIV-1 Nef pool, or a CEFX pool was what each control culture received.

Treatment specified: roughly nine-day PBMC culture with coronavirus spike peptide pools or control peptides (ViraFEST assay). Replacement of half the medium with fresh IL-2 medium took place on days 3 and 7. The CDR3 has 14 residues. The germline CDR1 and CDR2 sequences are MNHNS and SASEGT. Trimming cost V 6 bases and J 2 bases, with 10 bases left between them. With regard to this clonotype: Its antigen is unidentified.

The study sequenced cultured CD4+ T cell DNA using the Oncomine TCR Beta short-read assay. MiXCR, run by TCRdb on the PCR reads, gives a single entry per CDR3 protein. The sample has about 9,000 distinct CDR3 sequences, 45% to 60% seen once. Sequenced material: CD4+ T cells from blood, cultured in vitro. This rearrangement joins TRBV6-1 to TRBJ2-2; weak D call: TRBD1 (6 bases). This clonotype was sampled from a human donor who had recovered from COVID-19. CDR3 bases: TGTGCCAGCAGAACGGGACAAAACACCGGGGAGCTGTTTTTT. Translated, it gives CASRTGQNTGELFF.